This T cell receptor beta chain was obtained from a study of technical replicates of blood from a handful of donors. This clone was observed once. The data were produced by immunoSEQ multiplex PCR, yet TCRdb's version contains in-frame clones alone and is incomplete. Of about 81,000 clones in the sample, around 95% were seen once. The junction had 11 bases not matched to a gene; V was cut back by 4 bases and J by 5 bases. The germline V gene has CDR1 LGHNT and CDR2 FRNRAP. The CDR3 sequence is 16 residues long. This receptor was identified in a human donor in good health. V gene TRBV12-5 combines with J gene TRBJ2-1; TRBD2 agrees at 7 bases. Sequenced input: T cells isolated from PBMCs. CDR3 sequence (DNA): TGTGCTAGTGGTTACGGTCGCCCGGCGGGAGACAATGAGCAGTTCTTC. Amino acid sequence: CASGYGRPAGDNEQFF.